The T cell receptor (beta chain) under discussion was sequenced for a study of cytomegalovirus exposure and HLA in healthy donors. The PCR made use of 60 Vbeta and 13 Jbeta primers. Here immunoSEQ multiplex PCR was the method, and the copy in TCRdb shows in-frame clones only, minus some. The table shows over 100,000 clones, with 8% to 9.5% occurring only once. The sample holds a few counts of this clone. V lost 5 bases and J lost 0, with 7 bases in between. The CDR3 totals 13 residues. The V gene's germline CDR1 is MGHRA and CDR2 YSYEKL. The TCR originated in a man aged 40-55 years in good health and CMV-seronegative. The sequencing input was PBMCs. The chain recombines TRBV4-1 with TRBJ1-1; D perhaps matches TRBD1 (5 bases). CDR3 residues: CASSSGLNTEAFF. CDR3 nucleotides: TGCGCCAGCAGCTCAGGGTTGAACACTGAAGCTTTCTTT.